What follows are 29 T cell receptor beta chains derived from one specimen sequenced in a study of technical replicates of blood from a handful of donors. Libraries were prepared by immunoSEQ multiplex PCR; TCRdb keeps only in-frame clonotypes and omits some of them. The sample includes just over 80,000 clones, around 96% of them seen just once. The sample was T cells isolated from PBMCs. The receptors originated from a human donor in good health.

V usage is TRBV7-3 and J usage is TRBJ2-1, with 11 bases matching TRBD2. V dropped 5 bases and J dropped 7; count of bases not matched to a gene: 4. Germline V lookup: CDR1 SGHTA, CDR2 FQGTGA. The CDR3 runs to 14 residues. CDR3 sequence reads: CASSPTSGSNEQFF. DNA for the CDR3: TGTGCCAGCAGCCCCACTAGCGGGAGTAATGAGCAGTTCTTC.

The rearrangement uses TRBV7-8 and TRBJ2-1; 15 positions match TRBD2. The CDR3 has 19 amino acids. With 3 bases clipped from V and 5 bases from J, the junction kept 11 bases outside the gene matches. The germline V gene encodes CDR1 SGHVS and CDR2 FQNEAQ. Written as DNA, the CDR3 is TGTGCCAGCAGCTTCCGTAGGGGACTAGCGGGAGGAAACCACAATGAGCAGTTCTTC. The encoded protein is CASSFRRGLAGGNHNEQFF.

J is TRBJ1-4 and V is TRBV28; 8 bases match TRBD1. The CDR3 length is 15 residues. The V gene end was trimmed by 5 bases and the J gene end by 2 bases; junction bases not matched to a gene: 4. The germline gives CDR1 MDHEN, CDR2 SYDVKM. CDR3 loop: CASSAGGATNEKLFF. Written as DNA, the CDR3 is TGTGCCAGCAGTGCAGGGGGCGCGACTAATGAAAAACTGTTTTTT.

The chain joins TRBV5-6 to TRBJ1-2, with D hard to call. The CDR3 contains 15 residues. Trimming pared 3 bases from V and 2 bases from J, leaving 14 bases between. Germline CDR1 reads SGHDT; CDR2 reads YYEEEE. The CDR3 sequence: CASSYHREPNYGYTF. CDR3 DNA: TGTGCCAGCAGCTACCATAGGGAGCCCAACTATGGCTACACCTTC.

J is TRBJ2-3 and V is TRBV10-3, with TRBD1 matching 9 bases. The length of the CDR3 is 15 residues. CDR1 ENHRY and CDR2 SYGVKD come from the germline V gene. V was pared by 4 bases and J by 1 base, with 3 bases of the junction left unmatched. CDR3 nucleotide sequence: TGTGCCATCAGTGCAGGGACAGGGCGCACAGATACGCAGTATTTT. It codes for CAISAGTGRTDTQYF.

The gene calls are TRBV6-5 and TRBJ2-7; 7 bases align to TRBD1. Losses at the gene ends were 2 bases for V and 6 bases for J; bases not matched to a gene: 7. This CDR3 has 14 residues. Germline-derived CDR1 and CDR2 are MNHEY and SVGAGI. This CDR3 is CASSYERDSTEQYF. The CDR3, as DNA: TGTGCCAGCAGTTACGAACGGGACAGCACCGAGCAGTACTTC.

The rearrangement uses TRBV28 and TRBJ2-7; weak D call: TRBD2 (6 bases). Germline CDR1 is MDHEN and CDR2 is SYDVKM. V was pared by 6 bases and J by 3 bases, with 24 bases between. The CDR3 extends over 17 amino acids. The chain's CDR3 is CASSSSTGRTSNYEQYF. DNA for the CDR3: TGTGCCAGCAGCTCGAGTACTGGCCGAACTAGCAACTACGAGCAGTACTTC.

This sequence joins TRBV7-8 and TRBJ2-1; a possible D gene is TRBD2 (6 bases). This CDR3 has 17 residues. Germline V gene data show CDR1 as SGHVS and CDR2 as FQNEAQ. V dropped 1 base and J dropped 0 bases, with 13 bases sitting between them. CDR3 nucleotide sequence: TGTGCCAGCAGCTTAGAGGTTTACGGGAGCTCCTACAATGAGCAGTTCTTC. This translates into CASSLEVYGSSYNEQFF.

The genes are TRBV28 and TRBJ1-2, with 7 bases matching TRBD1. CDR1 is MDHEN and CDR2 is SYDVKM in the germline V gene. This CDR3 has 14 amino acids. Trimming took 6 bases from V and 4 from J; bases not matched to a gene: 8. CDR3 DNA: TGTGCCAGCAGCGACAGGGACTGGGGCTATGGCTACACCTTC. Its translation is CASSDRDWGYGYTF.

This chain connects TRBV19 to TRBJ2-5; D is possibly TRBD2 (5 bases). CDR1 is LNHDA, CDR2 SQIVND, per germline (reference sequence). Trimming removed 3 bases from V and 2 bases from J, with 10 bases in between. This CDR3 has 14 amino acids. The CDR3 coding sequence is TGTGCCAGTAGTATCGGGGTACGGCAAGAGACCCAGTACTTC. Its translation is CASSIGVRQETQYF.

V usage is TRBV7-9 and J usage is TRBJ2-7; D might be TRBD1 (6 bases). Germline loops: CDR1 SEHNR, CDR2 FQNEAQ (reference sequence). Trimming left V 5 bases short and J 4 bases short, with 9 bases between. This CDR3 is built from 12 residues. CDR3 amino acids: CASSLQGYEQYF. The CDR3 bases are TGTGCCAGCAGCCTACAGGGTTACGAGCAGTACTTC.

This clone was counted a single time. V gene TRBV13 combines with J gene TRBJ2-7, with D tentatively TRBD2 (5 bases). V gave up 5 bases and J gave up 4 bases, with 15 bases separating them. Germline assignment: CDR1 PRHDT and CDR2 FYEKMQ (reference sequence). CDR3 size: 14 residues. The DNA for the CDR3 is TGTGCCAGCAGCCCACCCGGGAACCCTTACGAGCAGTACTTC. Translating it yields CASSPPGNPYEQYF.

The genes are TRBV25-1 and TRBJ1-5; 9 bases match TRBD1. CDR3 length: 15 amino acids. Germline V gene lookup returns CDR1 MGHDK and CDR2 SYGVNS. V shed 4 bases and J 6 bases; nucleotides not matched to a gene: 7. The CDR3 spells CASSGSTGGRQPQHF. The CDR3 DNA follows: TGTGCCAGCAGTGGATCTACAGGGGGCCGTCAGCCCCAGCATTTT.

The rearrangement links TRBV19 to TRBJ2-7; 11 bases agree with TRBD1. V dropped 6 bases and J dropped 3; count of bases not matched to a gene: 4. Germline V gives CDR1 LNHDA, CDR2 SQIVND (reference sequence). This CDR3 region has 14 residues. DNA for the CDR3: TGTGCCAGTAGCGCCGGGACAGGGGGCTACGAGCAGTACTTC. Its protein is CASSAGTGGYEQYF.

The chain employs TRBV2 and TRBJ1-1; D unresolved. This CDR3 contains 15 residues. The germline V gene encodes CDR1 SNHLY and CDR2 FYNNEI. Trimming removed 6 bases from V and 1 base from J, with 15 bases in between. The CDR3 reads CASRVRQAGNTEAFF. The DNA for the CDR3 is TGTGCCAGCAGAGTGAGGCAGGCGGGGAACACTGAAGCTTTCTTT.

This chain uses TRBV19 with TRBJ2-7, with 9 nucleotides matching TRBD1. Trimming at V came to 5 bases and at J to 6 bases, leaving 8 bases not matched to a gene. The CDR3 has 14 residues. The germline V gene encodes CDR1 LNHDA and CDR2 SQIVND (reference sequence). The CDR3 region is CASSDGTGRGEQYF. Written as DNA, the CDR3 is TGTGCCAGTAGTGACGGGACAGGGAGAGGCGAGCAGTACTTC.

CDR3 DNA sequence: TGTGCCAGCAGTGACTCGAAACGGGAGATCGTGGATGAGCAGTTCTTC. The encoded protein is CASSDSKREIVDEQFF. The V gene is TRBV6-4, the J gene TRBJ2-1; a possible D gene is TRBD2 (6 bases). The CDR3 loop spans 16 amino acids. Trimming stripped 0 bases from V and 8 bases from J, with 17 bases between. Germline assignment: CDR1 MRHNA and CDR2 SNTAGT.

This clone appeared a single time. This chain uses TRBV5-1 with TRBJ2-2, with D tentatively TRBD1 (5 bases). Per the germline V gene, CDR1 is SGHRS and CDR2 is YFSETQ. V lost 1 base to trimming and J lost 5 bases, with 12 bases between them. CDR3 length equals 15 residues. The CDR3 sequence is CASSLKQGSTGELFF. In nucleotides, the CDR3 is TGCGCCAGCAGCTTGAAGCAGGGCTCTACCGGGGAGCTGTTTTTT.

The chain employs TRBV9 and TRBJ2-5, with 10 bases fitting TRBD2. V was clipped by 0 bases and J by 4 bases; unmatched bases: 3. CDR1 SGDLS and CDR2 YYNGEE come from the germline V gene. The CDR3 length is 15 residues. The CDR3 loop reads CASSVGLAGAETQYF. In DNA, the CDR3 is TGTGCCAGCAGCGTAGGACTAGCGGGTGCAGAGACCCAGTACTTC.

The chain links TRBV28 to TRBJ1-1; perhaps TRBD1 as D (5 bases). CDR1 is MDHEN and CDR2 is SYDVKM in the germline V gene. V lost 5 bases and J 0 bases, leaving 16 bases between the germline ends. The length of the CDR3 is 16 residues. This CDR3 is CASSLGGGILNTEAFF. CDR3 nucleotide sequence: TGTGCCAGCAGTCTGGGGGGAGGAATCTTGAACACTGAAGCTTTCTTT.

This chain uses TRBV14 with TRBJ2-1; 7 bases align to TRBD2. CDR1 is SGHDN and CDR2 is FVKESK in the germline V gene. Losses at the gene ends were 1 base for V and 7 bases for J; bases not matched to a gene: 4. This CDR3 region has 14 residues. The CDR3 DNA reads as TGTGCCAGCAGCCAAGGCGGGACTACAAATGAGCAGTTCTTC. Translated: CASSQGGTTNEQFF.

The chain joins TRBV14 to TRBJ1-1; D ambiguous. The CDR3 is made up of 15 amino acids. The V and J ends lost 0 bases and 7 bases respectively, with 15 bases between them. In germline, CDR1 is SGHDN, CDR2 FVKESK. The DNA for the CDR3 is TGTGCCAGCAGCCAAGATTGGGTGGTCCGGGGTGAAGCTTTCTTT. This encodes CASSQDWVVRGEAFF.

This chain joins TRBV28 and TRBJ1-5, with 8 bases matching TRBD1. The V and J ends lost 5 bases and 6 bases, in that order; junction bases with no gene match: 6. The CDR3 has 14 residues. Germline V gene lookup returns CDR1 MDHEN and CDR2 SYDVKM. CDR3 sequence reads: CASSVDRGGQPQHF. In DNA form, the CDR3 reads TGTGCCAGCAGTGTCGACAGGGGAGGTCAGCCCCAGCATTTT.

CDR3 sequence (DNA): TGTGCCAGCAGTGCCCTGTGGGAGTCTAACTATGGCTACACCTTC. Amino acids: CASSALWESNYGYTF. This chain joins TRBV2 and TRBJ1-2; D unclear. V lost 4 bases, J lost 0 bases, and 12 bases lay in between. The length of the CDR3 is 15 residues. Per the germline V gene, CDR1 is SNHLY and CDR2 is FYNNEI.

This sequence joins TRBV2 and TRBJ2-1; D is uncertain. Trimming pared 6 bases from V and 9 bases from J, leaving 12 bases between. Germline V gives CDR1 SNHLY, CDR2 FYNNEI. The CDR3 has 12 amino acids. The CDR3 is CASSVLGTEQFF. CDR3 coding DNA: TGTGCCAGCAGCGTCCTAGGTACTGAGCAGTTCTTC. Based on the CDR3 plus reference TRBV2 and TRBJ2-1, the full variable domain is EPEVTQTPSHQVTQMGQEVILRCVPISNHLYFYWYRQILGQKVEFLVSFYNNEISEKSEIFDDQFSVERPDGSNFTLKIRSTKLEDSAMYFCASSVLGTEQFFGPGTRLTVL.

The CDR3 DNA reads TGTGCCAGCAATGGAAGGGGAGGAGACATGAACACTGAAGCTTTCTTT. Translation gives CASNGRGGDMNTEAFF. The chain recombines TRBV2 with TRBJ1-1, with D possibly being TRBD1 (5 bases). The length of the CDR3 is 16 residues. With 7 bases removed from V and 0 bases from J, the gap between germline ends came to 18 bases. The germline V gene encodes CDR1 SNHLY and CDR2 FYNNEI.

The count of this clone is one. The gene calls are TRBV4-1 and TRBJ2-1; 8 bases map to TRBD2. The CDR3 runs to 16 residues. Germline CDR1 reads MGHRA; CDR2 reads YSYEKL. The J segment lost 7 bases and the V segment lost 1 base, leaving 9 bases of the junction unmatched. CDR3 amino acids: CASSQGLAGLGNEQFF. The CDR3 DNA is TGCGCCAGCAGCCAAGGTTTAGCGGGACTCGGTAATGAGCAGTTCTTC.

Only a few counts were recorded for this clone. The rearrangement links TRBV14 to TRBJ1-1, with D unclear. Per the germline V gene, CDR1 is SGHDN and CDR2 is FVKESK. There are 14 residues in the CDR3. V lost 1 base, J lost 4 bases, and 10 bases lay in between. CDR3 bases: TGTGCCAGCAGCCAAGTGCTAACAGTCACTGAAGCTTTCTTT. It encodes CASSQVLTVTEAFF.

V usage is TRBV7-6 and J usage is TRBJ2-1, with 7 bases identical to TRBD2. The CDR3 runs 16 residues. CDR1 and CDR2 from the germline V gene are SGHVS and FNYEAQ. The V and J ends lost 3 bases and 1 base, in that order; junction bases with no gene match: 6. The CDR3 DNA sequence: TGTGCCAGCAGCTTCAGCGGGGACCGATCCTACAATGAGCAGTTCTTC. Translating it yields CASSFSGDRSYNEQFF.